Here is one TCR beta chain with its context. Germline CDR1 and CDR2: SGHRS and YFSETQ. V was clipped by 0 bases and J by 0 bases, with 10 bases between them. The CDR3 runs to 16 residues. As handled by the study authors: Estimation of nucleated cell counts relied on the amplification of reference gene primers. Assay: immunoSEQ multiplex PCR; the TCRdb copy retains only in-frame clones and omits some. The D gene and trimming were derived from the DNA, and the V and J assignments and clone size from that table. This table holds around 170,000 clones, roughly 70% found once. This specimen belongs to a study of blood T cell repertoires in COVID-19. Study-level information: COVID-19 samples, acute and convalescent, were from the United States, Italy and Spain.

The sequenced sample was peripheral blood. The sequence was obtained from a woman aged 80 or older with acute or convalescent COVID-19. The chain recombines TRBV5-1 with TRBJ2-1; D remains unclear. The chain's CDR3 is CASSLVPASSYNEQFF. The CDR3 bases are TGCGCCAGCAGCTTGGTCCCAGCTAGCTCCTACAATGAGCAGTTCTTC.